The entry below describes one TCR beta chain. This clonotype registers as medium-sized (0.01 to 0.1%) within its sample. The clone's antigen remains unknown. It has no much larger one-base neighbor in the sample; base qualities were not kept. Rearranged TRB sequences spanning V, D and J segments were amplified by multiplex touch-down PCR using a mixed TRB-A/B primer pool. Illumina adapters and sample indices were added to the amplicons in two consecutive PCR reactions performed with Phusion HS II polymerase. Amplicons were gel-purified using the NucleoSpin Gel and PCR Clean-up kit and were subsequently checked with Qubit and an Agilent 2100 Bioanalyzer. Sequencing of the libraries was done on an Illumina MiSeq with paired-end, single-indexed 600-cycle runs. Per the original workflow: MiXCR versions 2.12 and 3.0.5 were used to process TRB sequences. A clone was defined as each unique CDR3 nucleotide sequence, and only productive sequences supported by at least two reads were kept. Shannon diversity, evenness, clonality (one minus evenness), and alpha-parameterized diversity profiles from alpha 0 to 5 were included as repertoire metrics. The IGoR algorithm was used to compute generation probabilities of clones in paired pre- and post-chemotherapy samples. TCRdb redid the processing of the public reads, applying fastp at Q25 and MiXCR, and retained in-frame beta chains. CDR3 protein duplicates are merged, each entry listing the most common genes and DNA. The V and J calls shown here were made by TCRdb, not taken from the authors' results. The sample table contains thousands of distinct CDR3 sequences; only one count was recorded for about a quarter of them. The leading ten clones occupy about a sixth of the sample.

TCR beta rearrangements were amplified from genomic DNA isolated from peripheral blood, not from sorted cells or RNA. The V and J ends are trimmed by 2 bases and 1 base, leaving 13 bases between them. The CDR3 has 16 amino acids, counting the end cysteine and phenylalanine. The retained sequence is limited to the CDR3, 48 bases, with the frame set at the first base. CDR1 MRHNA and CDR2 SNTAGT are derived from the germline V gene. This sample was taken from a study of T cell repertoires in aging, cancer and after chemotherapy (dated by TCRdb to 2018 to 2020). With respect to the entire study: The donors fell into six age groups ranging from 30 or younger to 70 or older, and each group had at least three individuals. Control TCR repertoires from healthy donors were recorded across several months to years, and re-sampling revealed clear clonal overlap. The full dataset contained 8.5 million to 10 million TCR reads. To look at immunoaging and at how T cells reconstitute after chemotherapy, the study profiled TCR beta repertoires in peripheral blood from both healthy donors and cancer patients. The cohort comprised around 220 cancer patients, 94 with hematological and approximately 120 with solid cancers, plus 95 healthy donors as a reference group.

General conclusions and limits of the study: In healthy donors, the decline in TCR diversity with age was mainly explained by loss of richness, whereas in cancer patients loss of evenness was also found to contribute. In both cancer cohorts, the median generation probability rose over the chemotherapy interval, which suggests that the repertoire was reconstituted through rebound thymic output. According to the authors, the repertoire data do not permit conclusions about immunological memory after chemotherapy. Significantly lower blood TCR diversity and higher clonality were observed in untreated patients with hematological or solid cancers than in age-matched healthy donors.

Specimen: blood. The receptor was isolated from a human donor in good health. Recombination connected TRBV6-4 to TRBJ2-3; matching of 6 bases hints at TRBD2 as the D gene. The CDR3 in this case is CASSDVGGGGTDTQYF. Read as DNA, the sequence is TGTGCCAGCAGTGACGTTGGGGGAGGAGGCACAGATACGCAGTATTTT.